The 19 T cell receptor beta chains below all came from one sample that was sequenced in a study of T-cell reconstitution after alpha-beta-depleted transplantation in children (dated by TCRdb to between 2015 and 2016). Per the publication, the treatment or condition label means: allogeneic hematopoietic cell transplantation with graft depleted of TCRalphabeta T cells and CD19 B cells. The library was built by means of PCR. TCRdb lists the instrument as Illumina HiSeq 2500. TCR library preparation used molecular barcoding, with unique molecular identifiers applied to normalize quantification of the TCRbeta repertoire. Starting from the raw public reads, TCRdb applied fastp trimming at Q25, assembled clones with MiXCR and retained in-frame beta chains. Duplicate CDR3 protein sequences are folded into a single record with the most common DNA and genes. This sample gives some 300,000 distinct CDR3 sequences in total; over 9.5% of them show up just once. Just under 7.5% of the sample is in the top ten clones.

This sample comprised PBMCs, obtained before TCRalphabeta/CD19-depleted stem cell transplant. The receptors were sampled from a boy under two years old with acute myeloid leukemia, due to receive a stem cell transplant.

This clonotype was seen a few times. The CDR3 here is CASSRRGQETQYF. The CDR3 DNA follows: TGTGCCAGCAGTCGGCGGGGGCAAGAGACCCAGTACTTC. The J gene is TRBJ2-5, the V gene TRBV6-6; 7 bases map to TRBD2. Losses at the gene ends were 5 bases for V and 2 bases for J; bases not matched to a gene: 2. This CDR3 region has 13 residues. In germline, CDR1 is MNHNY, CDR2 SVGAGI (reference sequence).

This clonotype was seen a handful of times. The gene calls are TRBV7-6 and TRBJ2-5; D remains unclear. Deletions cut 4 bases from V and 4 bases from J, with 13 bases between. Germline CDR1 is SGHVS and CDR2 is FNYEAQ. The length of the CDR3 is 14 residues. The CDR3 protein is CASSSRSLGETQYF. The DNA for the CDR3 is TGTGCCAGCAGCTCTCGTTCCCTGGGAGAGACCCAGTACTTC. Full variable domain (remainder filled in from reference TRBV7-6 and TRBJ2-5): GAGVSQSPRYKVTKRGQDVALRCDPISGHVSLYWYRQALGQGPEFLTYFNYEAQQDKSGLPNDRFSAERPEGSISTLTIQRTEQRDSAMYRCASSSRSLGETQYFGPGTRLLVL.

Many counts were recorded for this clonotype. This chain links TRBV9 with TRBJ2-7; no clear D. The V end was cut by 4 bases, the J end by 1 base, with 18 bases between. CDR1 and CDR2 (germline): SGDLS, YYNGEE. This CDR3 has 16 residues. CDR3: CASSFRRQAESYEQYF. As DNA, the CDR3 is TGTGCCAGCAGCTTTCGTCGTCAGGCGGAGTCCTACGAGCAGTACTTC.

This clonotype was picked up many times. The chain carries TRBV10-2 and TRBJ2-7; 9 bases are shared with TRBD1. Unmatched junction bases numbered 7, after V lost 5 bases and J lost 5 bases. This CDR3 is built from 14 residues. Germline V gene lookup returns CDR1 WSHSY and CDR2 SAAADI. The CDR3 DNA is TGCGCCAGCAGTATTAGGGACAGGGCCCACGAGCAGTACTTC. This codes for CASSIRDRAHEQYF.

This clonotype was observed many times. The genes are TRBV11-1 and TRBJ2-3; TRBD2 matches 16 bases. J gave up 6 bases and V 3 bases, and 12 bases lay outside the gene matches. CDR1 is SGHAT, CDR2 FQDESV, per germline (reference sequence). The length of the CDR3 is 19 residues. The CDR3 is CASSFVPGLAGGPYDTQYF. DNA of the CDR3: TGTGCCAGCAGCTTCGTCCCGGGACTAGCGGGGGGGCCATATGATACGCAGTATTTT.

The chain has TRBV20-1 and TRBJ2-1, with TRBD1 identical over 11 bases. Trimming removed 5 bases from V and 8 bases from J; junction bases left unmatched: 14. This CDR3 comprises 16 residues. Germline V gene data show CDR1 as DFQATT and CDR2 as SNEGSKA (reference sequence). CDR3 amino acids: CSASRTGGPMGDEQFF. The CDR3 nucleotides read TGCAGTGCTTCCCGGACAGGGGGCCCCATGGGGGATGAGCAGTTCTTC.

There are many counts of this clonotype. The chain recombines TRBV5-6 with TRBJ2-7; TRBD1 or TRBD2 may be the D gene (5 bases each). Trimming shortened V by 3 bases and J by 0 bases, and 19 bases separated the two germline ends. CDR3 length equals 17 residues. Germline lookup yields CDR1 SGHDT and CDR2 YYEEEE. The CDR3 spells CASSSGTPSFLSYEQYF. For the CDR3, the DNA is TGTGCCAGCAGCTCCGGGACGCCTTCTTTTCTCTCCTACGAGCAGTACTTC.

In this sample, this clonotype turned up many times. J is TRBJ1-1 and V is TRBV20-1; no reliable D call. The CDR3 has 14 amino acids. Looked up from germline, CDR1 is DFQATT and CDR2 is SNEGSKA (reference sequence). The V end lost 0 bases, the J end lost 1 base, and 9 bases lay between the germline ends. The chain's CDR3 is CSARDWAGNTEAFF. The CDR3 DNA is TGCAGTGCTAGAGATTGGGCAGGGAACACTGAAGCTTTCTTT.

This chain joins TRBV24-1 and TRBJ2-1; D call uncertain. The ends were cut back, 1 base at V and 0 bases at J, with 9 bases in the middle. Germline CDR1 reads KGHDR; CDR2 reads SFDVKD. The CDR3 totals 16 residues. DNA of the CDR3: TGTGCCACCAGTGATTTATTAGGCATCTCCTACAATGAGCAGTTCTTC. Amino acid sequence: CATSDLLGISYNEQFF.

This clonotype has ten or more counts. V usage is TRBV14 and J usage is TRBJ1-6; tentatively, D is TRBD1 (6 bases). Trimming cost V 1 base and J 2 bases, with 6 bases left between them. This CDR3 comprises 15 residues. Germline V gene data show CDR1 as SGHDN and CDR2 as FVKESK. This chain's CDR3 is CASSQGQAYNSPLHF. As DNA, the CDR3 is TGTGCCAGCAGCCAAGGACAGGCCTATAATTCACCCCTCCACTTT. Using reference TRBV14 and TRBJ1-6 for the parts outside the CDR3, the full variable domain is EAGVTQFPSHSVIEKGQTVTLRCDPISGHDNLYWYRRVMGKEIKFLLHFVKESKQDESGMPNNRFLAERTGGTYSTLKVQPAELEDSGVYFCASSQGQAYNSPLHFGNGTRLTVT.

The chain employs TRBV5-1 and TRBJ2-3; TRBD1 is a possible D gene (7 bases). V lost 0 bases and J lost 7, with 15 bases in between. Germline V lookup: CDR1 SGHRS, CDR2 YFSETQ. The length of the CDR3 is 15 residues. Written as DNA, the CDR3 is TGCGCCAGCAGCTTGGACAGGGGAGGAACACATACGCAGTATTTT. Protein: CASSLDRGGTHTQYF.

This clonotype has a count of ten or more. The CDR3 DNA reads as TGCGCCAGCAGCTTGGATGGGGGACAGCCCTATGGCTACACCTTC. This codes for CASSLDGGQPYGYTF. The chain is built from TRBV5-1 and TRBJ1-2, with 7 bases fitting TRBD1. CDR1 and CDR2 (germline): SGHRS, YFSETQ. This CDR3 spans 15 amino acids. Unmatched junction bases numbered 6, after V lost 0 bases and J lost 4 bases.

A few counts support this clonotype. This rearrangement joins TRBV12-3 or TRBV12-4 to TRBJ2-7; D gene uncertain. Trimming stripped 9 bases from V and 6 bases from J, with 9 bases between. The length of the CDR3 is 10 residues. The DNA of the CDR3 is TGTGCCAGTTTGACAACCGAGCAGTACTTC. Amino acids: CASLTTEQYF.

The chain employs TRBV19 and TRBJ1-1, with D possibly TRBD1 on 6 matching bases. This CDR3 region has 17 residues. Germline lookup yields CDR1 LNHDA and CDR2 SQIVND (reference sequence). Trimming left V 8 bases short and J 0 bases short, with 22 bases between. This CDR3 is CASRDLQGLFMNTEAFF. The CDR3, as DNA: TGTGCCAGTCGCGACTTACAGGGACTTTTTATGAACACTGAAGCTTTCTTT.

This clonotype occurred many times. The V and J genes are TRBV7-3 and TRBJ1-2; D unclear. The germline V gene encodes CDR1 SGHTA and CDR2 FQGTGA. Deletions cut 4 bases from V and 4 bases from J, with 13 bases between. The CDR3 is made up of 14 amino acids. CDR3 DNA sequence: TGTGCCAGCAGCTCCGCTGATGATCCCTATGGCTACACCTTC. As protein: CASSSADDPYGYTF.

This clonotype has a count of ten or more. This sequence joins TRBV10-3 and TRBJ2-5; 10 bases match TRBD2. Losses at the gene ends were 0 bases for V and 5 bases for J; bases not matched to a gene: 6. Germline assignment: CDR1 ENHRY and CDR2 SYGVKD. CDR3 length: 16 amino acids. In DNA form, the CDR3 reads TGTGCCATCAGTGAGTCGATCGGGACTAGCGTGGAGACCCAGTACTTC. Translation gives CAISESIGTSVETQYF.

The sample holds many counts of this clonotype. The chain joins TRBV18 to TRBJ1-6, with D perhaps matching TRBD1 (5 bases). The CDR3 length is 11 residues. Germline V gene lookup returns CDR1 KGHSH and CDR2 LQKENI. The V end was cut by 8 bases, the J end by 8 bases, with 7 bases between. The CDR3 spells CASQGDSPLHF. The CDR3 coding sequence is TGTGCCAGCCAGGGCGATTCACCCCTCCACTTT.

This clonotype was seen ten or more times. V usage is TRBV7-2 and J usage is TRBJ2-5; D unresolved. CDR1 is SGHTA, CDR2 FQGNSA, per germline. This CDR3 spans 14 amino acids. V shed 4 bases and J shed 5 bases, with 14 bases lying between them. The CDR3 is CASSSGRATETQYF. DNA for the CDR3: TGTGCCAGCAGCTCGGGCCGGGCGACGGAGACCCAGTACTTC. Combining the CDR3 with reference TRBV7-2 and TRBJ2-5 gives the whole variable domain GAGVSQSPSNKVTEKGKDVELRCDPISGHTALYWYRQSLGQGLEFLIYFQGNSAPDKSGLPSDRFSAERTGGSVSTLTIQRTQQEDSAVYLCASSSGRATETQYFGPGTRLLVL.

This clonotype was observed many times. The rearrangement uses TRBV29-1 and TRBJ2-7; D may be TRBD1 or TRBD2 (5 bases each). With 2 bases removed from V and 3 bases from J, the gap between germline ends came to 11 bases. This CDR3 spans 13 amino acids. CDR1 and CDR2 (germline): SQVTM, ANQGSEA. CDR3 residues: CSVESRAGYEQYF. CDR3 bases: TGCAGCGTTGAATCCAGGGCGGGCTACGAGCAGTACTTC.